The source of this T cell receptor (beta chain) is a study of shared clonotypes between healthy human individuals. Whole-study results and caveats: The study's rarefaction showed incomplete sorted-subset sequencing despite large depth. Among non-shared clonotypes, generation probabilities were lower than among those shared by all four donors.

This CDR3 comprises 11 residues. V was trimmed by 3 bases and J by 4 bases, leaving 5 bases between them. In germline, CDR1 is DFQATT, CDR2 SNEGSKA (reference sequence). A remark on this clone: Its antigen is not identified. Other DNA sequences in this specimen translate into the identical CDR3.

Measured with immunoSEQ multiplex PCR; TCRdb has only the in-frame clones, and not every one. The sample lists 1.4 million to 1.5 million clones, approximately 97% occurring once. The TCR was taken from a man aged 30 to 39 in good health. The V call is TRBV20-1, the J call TRBJ2-3; D is uncertain. Sequenced: naive CD4+ T cells sorted from blood. Subset denoted: CD45RA+ positively selected. CDR3 sequence: CSARPADTQYF. DNA for the CDR3: TGCAGTGCTAGGCCGGCAGATACGCAGTATTTT.